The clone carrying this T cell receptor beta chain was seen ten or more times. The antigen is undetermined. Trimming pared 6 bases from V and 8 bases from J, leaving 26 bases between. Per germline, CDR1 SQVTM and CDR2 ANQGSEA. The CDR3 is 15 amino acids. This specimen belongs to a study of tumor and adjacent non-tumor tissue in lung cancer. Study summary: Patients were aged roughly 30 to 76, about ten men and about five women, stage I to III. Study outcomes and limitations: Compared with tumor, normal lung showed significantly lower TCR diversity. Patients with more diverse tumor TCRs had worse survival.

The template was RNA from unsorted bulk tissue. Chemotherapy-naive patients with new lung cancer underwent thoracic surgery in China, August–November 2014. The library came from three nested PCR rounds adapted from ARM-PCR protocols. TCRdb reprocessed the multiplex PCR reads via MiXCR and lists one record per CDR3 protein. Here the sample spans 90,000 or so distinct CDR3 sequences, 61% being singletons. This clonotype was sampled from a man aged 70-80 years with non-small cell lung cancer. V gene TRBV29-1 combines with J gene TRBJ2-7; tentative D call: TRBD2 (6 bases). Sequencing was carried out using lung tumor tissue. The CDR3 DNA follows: TGCAGCGTATCTCCGAGAGGCGGGGACCTTTTGAAGCAGTACTTC. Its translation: CSVSPRGGDLLKQYF.